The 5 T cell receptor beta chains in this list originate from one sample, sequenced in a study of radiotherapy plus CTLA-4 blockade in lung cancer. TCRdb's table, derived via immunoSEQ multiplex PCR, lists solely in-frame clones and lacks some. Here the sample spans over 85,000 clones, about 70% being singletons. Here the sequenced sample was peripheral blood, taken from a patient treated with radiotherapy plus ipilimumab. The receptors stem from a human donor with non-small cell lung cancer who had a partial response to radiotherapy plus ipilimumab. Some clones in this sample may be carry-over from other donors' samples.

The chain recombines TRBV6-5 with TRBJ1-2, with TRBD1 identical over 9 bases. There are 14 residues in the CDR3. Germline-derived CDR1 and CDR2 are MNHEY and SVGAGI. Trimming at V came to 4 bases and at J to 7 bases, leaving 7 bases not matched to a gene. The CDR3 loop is CASSFTGGAAGYTF. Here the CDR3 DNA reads TGTGCCAGCAGTTTCACAGGGGGCGCTGCTGGCTACACCTTC.

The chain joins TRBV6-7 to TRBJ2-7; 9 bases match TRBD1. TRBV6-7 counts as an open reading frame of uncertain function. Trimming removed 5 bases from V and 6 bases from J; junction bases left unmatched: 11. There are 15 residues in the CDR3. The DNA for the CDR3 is TGTGCCAGCAGTATCCCGGGACAGGGACCTTCCGAGCAGTACTTC. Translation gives CASSIPGQGPSEQYF.

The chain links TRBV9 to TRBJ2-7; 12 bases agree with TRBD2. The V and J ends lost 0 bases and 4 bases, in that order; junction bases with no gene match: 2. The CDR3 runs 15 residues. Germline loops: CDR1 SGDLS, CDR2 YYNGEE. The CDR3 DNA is TGTGCCAGCAGCGTAGGACTAGCGGGAGAGTACGAGCAGTACTTC. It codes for CASSVGLAGEYEQYF.

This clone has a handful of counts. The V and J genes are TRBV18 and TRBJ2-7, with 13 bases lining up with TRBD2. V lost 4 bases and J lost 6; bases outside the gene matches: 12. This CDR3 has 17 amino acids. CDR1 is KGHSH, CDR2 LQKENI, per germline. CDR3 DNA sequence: TGTGCCAGCTCACTAGGGACTAGCGGGAATCTCCGCCGCGAGCAGTACTTC. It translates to CASSLGTSGNLRREQYF.

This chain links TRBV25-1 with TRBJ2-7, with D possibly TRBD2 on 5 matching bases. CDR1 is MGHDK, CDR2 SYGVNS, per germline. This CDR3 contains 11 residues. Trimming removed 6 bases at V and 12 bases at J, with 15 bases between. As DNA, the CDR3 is TGTGCCAGCAGCAATGGAGGTTACGCGTACTTC. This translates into CASSNGGYAYF.